The rows below give T cell receptor beta chains drawn from one sample of a study of cytomegalovirus exposure and HLA in healthy donors. TCRdb keeps only in-frame clones here, not all; method: immunoSEQ multiplex PCR. Found here are fewer than 130,000 clones, roughly 78% of them singletons; the top ten hold approximately 3%. The source material was PBMCs. These receptors all stem from a woman aged 35 to 49 in good health and CMV-seronegative. CDR3s include the opening cysteine and the closing phenylalanine or tryptophan. The order of the fields is D gene, clone size, V gene, J gene, CDR3 protein, CDR3 DNA. A D gene is named only where the DNA matches it firmly. Size is stated for part of the rows, as once, few or many counts, or as a class when the clone is expanded.

>NA|NA|TRBV4-2|TRBJ1-2
CASSQALLSTGGYTF
TGTGCCAGCAGCCAAGCCTTGTTATCAACGGGTGGCTACACCTTC
>TRBD1|NA|TRBV19|TRBJ1-3
CATVLQGASGNTIYF
TGTGCCACCGTTTTACAGGGGGCCAGTGGAAACACCATATATTTT
>NA|NA|TRBV5-1|TRBJ2-7
CASSLAVGEDEQYF
TGCGCCAGCAGCTTGGCCGTGGGGGAGGACGAGCAGTACTTC
>NA|NA|TRBV28|TRBJ2-7
CASSSTPTGQYF
TGTGCCAGCAGTTCCACCCCCACCGGGCAGTACTTC
>NA|NA|TRBV4-3|TRBJ2-2
CASSHNRVNTGELFF
TGCGCCAGCAGCCATAACAGGGTAAACACCGGGGAGCTGTTTTTT
>NA|NA|TRBV6-5|TRBJ2-1
CASSYSSELYNEQFF
TGTGCCAGCAGTTATTCTAGCGAACTTTACAATGAGCAGTTCTTC
>NA|NA|TRBV19|TRBJ1-5
CASRGGAYQPQHF
TGTGCCAGTCGAGGGGGGGCGTATCAGCCCCAGCATTTT
>NA|few|TRBV6-5|TRBJ2-2
CASRTTTGPGELFF
TGTGCCAGCAGGACAACAACAGGGCCCGGGGAGCTGTTTTTT
>TRBD1|NA|TRBV25-1|TRBJ2-5
CASSGGTAQDTQYF
TGTGCCAGCAGTGGGGGGACAGCACAAGATACCCAGTACTTC
>NA|NA|TRBV5-1|TRBJ2-5
CASSLGEQETQYF
TGCGCCAGCAGCTTGGGAGAGCAAGAGACCCAGTACTTC
>NA|once|TRBV6-4|TRBJ1-1
CASSPGGVGEAFF
TGTGCCAGCAGTCCTGGGGGGGTGGGGGAAGCTTTCTTT
>TRBD1|NA|TRBV29-1|TRBJ2-1
CSVTRTGINEQFF
TGCAGCGTTACCCGGACAGGAATCAATGAGCAGTTCTTC
>TRBD2|NA|TRBV4-2|TRBJ2-1
CASSPSGSSSINEQFF
TGTGCCAGCAGCCCTAGCGGGAGTTCGTCGATAAATGAGCAGTTCTTC
>NA|NA|TRBV7-8|TRBJ2-7
CASSLSRGEQYF
TGTGCCAGCAGCTTGTCTAGAGGCGAGCAGTACTTC